This T cell receptor beta chain stems from a study of cytomegalovirus exposure and HLA in healthy donors. General study points: The investigators catalogued 150 or so TCR beta chains as cytomegalovirus-associated. The authors later found HLA-associated TCR beta chains more clonally expanded than equally common others.

The PCR used 60 Vbeta and 13 Jbeta primers. The table came from immunoSEQ multiplex PCR; TCRdb's copy has only in-frame clones and leaves some out. The ten top clones account for 2%, within a sample of fewer than 150,000 clones. About this clone: Its target is unknown.

Sequencing was done on a sample of PBMCs. The receptor was isolated from an older woman in good health and CMV-seronegative.

For the CDR3, the DNA is TGCAGCTCGGGACAGGGAATGAACACTGAAGCTTTCTTT. Translation gives CSSGQGMNTEAFF. The chain is built from TRBV29-1 and TRBJ1-1; 9 bases are shared with TRBD1. The V segment lost 8 bases and the J segment 0 bases; nucleotides outside the gene matches: 4. The CDR3 length is 13 residues. Germline CDR1 and CDR2: SQVTM and ANQGSEA. The full variable domain, its missing parts supplied by reference TRBV29-1 and TRBJ1-1, is SAVISQKPSRDICQRGTSLTIQCQVDSQVTMMFWYRQQPGQSLTLIATANQGSEATYESGFVIDKFPISRPNLTFSTLTVSNMSPEDSSIYLCSSGQGMNTEAFFGQGTRLTVV.